The rows below give T cell receptor beta chains drawn from one sample of a study of cytomegalovirus exposure and HLA in healthy donors. Only in-frame clones appear in the TCRdb table, and some are missing; sequencing was by immunoSEQ multiplex PCR. There are around 170,000 clones in the sample; roughly 80% occur only once, and less than 7% lies in the top ten. Sequencing was done on a sample of PBMCs. These receptors came from a man aged 35 to 55 in good health and CMV-seropositive. Both conserved end residues are part of each CDR3. D genes are given only for firm matches. Size values are once, few and many counts, or a class for expanded clones, and some rows have none.

TRBV7-3	NA	TRBJ2-2	NA	15	CASSLAGPNTGELFF	TGTGCCAGCAGCTTAGCGGGACCGAACACCGGGGAGCTGTTTTTT
TRBV11-1	once	TRBJ2-1	TRBD2	17	CASSHTPRRGGYNEQFF	TGTGCCAGCAGCCATACCCCTCGGCGGGGGGGTTACAATGAGCAGTTCTTC
TRBV4-2	NA	TRBJ2-5	NA	15	CASSPQRGGQETQYF	TGTGCCAGCAGCCCCCAGAGGGGGGGCCAAGAGACCCAGTACTTC
TRBV5-4	NA	TRBJ1-1	NA	14	CASSLGGASTEAFF	TGTGCCAGCAGCTTAGGCGGGGCTTCCACTGAAGCTTTCTTT
TRBV9	once	TRBJ2-3	NA	15	CASSVVASRTDTQYF	TGTGCCAGCAGCGTAGTGGCTAGCAGAACAGATACGCAGTATTTT
TRBV4-1	NA	TRBJ2-5	TRBD2	15	CASSQLAGGRETQYF	TGCGCCAGCAGCCAACTAGCGGGGGGGCGAGAGACCCAGTACTTC
TRBV9	NA	TRBJ2-7	NA	14	CASSVNVGVYEQYF	TGTGCCAGCAGCGTAAATGTAGGGGTCTACGAGCAGTACTTC
TRBV7-3	NA	TRBJ2-1	TRBD2	15	CASSLSPAGGNEQFF	TGTGCCAGCAGCTTATCACCAGCGGGGGGCAATGAGCAGTTCTTC
TRBV7-2	NA	TRBJ2-7	TRBD1	13	CASSTTGAYEQYF	TGTGCCAGCAGCACGACAGGGGCCTACGAGCAGTACTTC
TRBV6-1	NA	TRBJ1-1	TRBD1	15	CASSPTGSLGTEAFF	TGTGCCAGCAGCCCGACAGGGTCGCTCGGCACTGAAGCTTTCTTT